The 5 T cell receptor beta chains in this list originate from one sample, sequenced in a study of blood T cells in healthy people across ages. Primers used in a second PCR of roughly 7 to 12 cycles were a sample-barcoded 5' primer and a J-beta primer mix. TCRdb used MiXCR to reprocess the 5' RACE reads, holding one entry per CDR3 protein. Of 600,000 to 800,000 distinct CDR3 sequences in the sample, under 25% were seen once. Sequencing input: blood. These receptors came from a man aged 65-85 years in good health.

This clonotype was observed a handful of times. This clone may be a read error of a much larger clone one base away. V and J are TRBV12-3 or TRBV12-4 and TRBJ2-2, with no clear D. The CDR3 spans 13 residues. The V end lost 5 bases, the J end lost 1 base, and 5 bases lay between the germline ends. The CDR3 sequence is CASSEMNTGELFF. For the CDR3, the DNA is TGTGCCAGCAGTGAAATGAACACCGGGGAGCTGTTTTTT.

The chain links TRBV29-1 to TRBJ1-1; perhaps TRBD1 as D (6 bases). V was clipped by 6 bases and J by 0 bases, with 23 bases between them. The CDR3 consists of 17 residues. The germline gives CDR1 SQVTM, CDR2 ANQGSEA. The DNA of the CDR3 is TGCAGCGTCTTAACCGGGACACTCTGGAGGATGAACACTGAAGCTTTCTTT. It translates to CSVLTGTLWRMNTEAFF.

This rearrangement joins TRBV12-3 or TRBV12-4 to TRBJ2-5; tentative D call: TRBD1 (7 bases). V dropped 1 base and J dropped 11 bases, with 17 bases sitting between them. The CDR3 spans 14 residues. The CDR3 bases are TGTGCCAGCAGTTTAGGCGGGGTCAGGGGGGAGCAGTACTTC. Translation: CASSLGGVRGEQYF.

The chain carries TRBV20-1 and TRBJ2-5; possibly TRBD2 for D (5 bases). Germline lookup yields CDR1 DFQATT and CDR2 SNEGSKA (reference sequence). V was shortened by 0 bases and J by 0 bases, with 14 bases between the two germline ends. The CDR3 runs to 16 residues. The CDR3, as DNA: TGCAGTGCTAGAGATCTAAATGACTATCACCAAGAGACCCAGTACTTC. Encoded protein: CSARDLNDYHQETQYF.

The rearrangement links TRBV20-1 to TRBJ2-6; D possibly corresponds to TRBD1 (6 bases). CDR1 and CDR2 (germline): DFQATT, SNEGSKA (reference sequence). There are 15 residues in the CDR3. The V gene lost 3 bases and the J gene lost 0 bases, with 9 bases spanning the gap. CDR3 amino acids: CSARDSYSGANVLTF. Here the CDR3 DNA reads TGCAGTGCTAGGGACAGTTACTCTGGGGCCAACGTCCTGACTTTC.